This T cell receptor (beta chain) was sequenced during a study of cytomegalovirus exposure and HLA in healthy donors. The primer mix had 60 Vbeta and 13 Jbeta primers. Measured with immunoSEQ multiplex PCR; TCRdb has only the in-frame clones, and not every one. Among some 90,000 clones listed, roughly three quarters were seen once. This TCR came from a man aged 40-55 years in good health and CMV-seronegative. The sequenced sample was PBMCs.

The CDR3 DNA is TGCGCCAGCAGCTTCGAAGGGGCTCCCTACAATGAGCAGTTCTTC. Its translation is CASSFEGAPYNEQFF. The gene calls are TRBV5-1 and TRBJ2-1, with D possibly being TRBD1 (5 bases). Germline values: CDR1 SGHRS, CDR2 YFSETQ. The CDR3 spans 15 residues. V lost 2 bases, J lost 2 bases, and 11 bases lay in between.